This TCR beta chain was retrieved from a study of early T cells in non-severe SARS-CoV-2 infection. Whole-study context: Bulk RNA taken from unsorted whole blood was sequenced, leaving chains unpaired.

Study conclusions and caveats: VDJdb-based matching was biased toward anti-spike CD8 responses and missed private and CD4 specificities.

This clonotype has a handful of counts. Its matching antigen is unknown. The V end lost 5 bases, the J end lost 9 bases, and 14 bases lay between the germline ends. The CDR3 has 13 amino acids. Germline V CDR1 and CDR2: SGHTA, FQGNSA. The protocol attached unique molecular identifiers to individual cDNA molecules. TCRdb fed the 5' RACE reads into MiXCR, producing one record per CDR3 protein. The data contain 80,000 to 95,000 distinct CDR3 sequences, about 14% of them seen just once; the ten biggest clones take up about 0.58%. The chain combines TRBV7-2 with TRBJ2-1; a possible D gene is TRBD1 (6 bases). The receptor's source is an adult who was a healthcare worker with PCR-confirmed SARS-CoV-2 infection or an uninfected control (not recorded which). Sequenced material: whole blood. The CDR3: CASSPGARAEQFF. The CDR3 nucleotides are TGTGCCAGCAGCCCAGGGGCCCGGGCTGAGCAGTTCTTC.